This TCR beta chain was observed in a study of blood T cell repertoires in COVID-19 (dated by TCRdb to about 2020). Describing the broader study: The collaborator samples originated in the United States, Italy and Spain and spanned the acute and convalescent phases of COVID-19. The material from the prospective study consisted of cDNA or gDNA derived from T cells, B-cell-depleted T cells, or PBMCs. Deeply sampled blood TCRbeta repertoires from subjects exposed to, actively infected with, or recovered from COVID-19 were included in the dataset. The repertoires were released in a freely available public database meant as a resource for research on the immune response to SARS-CoV-2. Samples were obtained from the ongoing ImmuneRACE study (first 160 participants) and from about 1,300 subjects provided by 6 global collaborators. A de-identified subject ID, COVID-19 status, age in years and sex were almost always included in the sample metadata. Where HLA class I and class II types were available, the types were taken from metadata supplied by the sample provider, not from assay-based typing. The research as a whole found: Clinical and demographic metadata were provided uncurated, with the amount varying by source and participant.

Turning to this clone: What this receptor recognizes is not known. Base qualities are not at hand, and no much larger clone is one base apart.

Cut back by 2 bases and 2 bases, the V and J ends lie 12 bases apart. CDR1 and CDR2 were assigned from the germline V gene (reference sequence) as MNHEY and SMNVEV. The CDR3, from cysteine to phenylalanine, totals 15 residues. The entry retains the CDR3 DNA only, 45 bases that are in frame from base 1. Enrolling through a virtual design, the prospective study's participants ranged in age from about 18 to 100 years and lived across about two dozen United States geographic areas. Cohort assignment in the prospective study relied on participant-reported clinical history from a screening survey and a study questionnaire. Mobile phlebotomists in the prospective study collected whole blood, serum and a nasopharyngeal or oropharyngeal swab from every participant. Participants in the prospective study had the option to provide additional blood draws and questionnaires over an approximately 2-month period. Blood samples from the prospective study were shipped frozen or at room temperature prior to DNA extraction.

TCRbeta CDR3 regions were amplified from genomic DNA by means of the immunoSEQ Assay, a bias-controlled multiplex PCR. Under the source paper's analysis protocol: Nucleated cell counts per sample were estimated from amplification of reference gene primers within the assay. To quantify the absolute abundance of each unique TCRbeta CDR3 rearrangement, sequence reads were collapsed and filtered. For each sample, productive Simpson clonality was calculated by taking the square root of Simpson's diversity index across productive rearrangements. The table was pulled from immuneACCESS by TCRdb, which kept in-frame rearrangements only. Such tables lose some clones; where checked, under half of the loss comes from unresolved V genes, and the rest has no known cause. D and trimming were read from the DNA, whereas the V and J calls and clone size are those reported in that table. The sample yields 300,000 to 400,000 clones; 70% to 90% were counted once. About 4.2% of the sample is in the top ten clones.

Recombination joined TRBV27 with TRBJ1-1, with TRBD1 as a weak D call on 5 bases. Sequenced sample: PBMCs or T cells enriched from blood (not recorded which). This sequence was found in a woman in her 40s with acute COVID-19. The sequenced DNA: TGTGCCAGCAGTTTAATCGGCAGGGTAAACACTGAAGCTTTCTTT. Translation gives CASSLIGRVNTEAFF.